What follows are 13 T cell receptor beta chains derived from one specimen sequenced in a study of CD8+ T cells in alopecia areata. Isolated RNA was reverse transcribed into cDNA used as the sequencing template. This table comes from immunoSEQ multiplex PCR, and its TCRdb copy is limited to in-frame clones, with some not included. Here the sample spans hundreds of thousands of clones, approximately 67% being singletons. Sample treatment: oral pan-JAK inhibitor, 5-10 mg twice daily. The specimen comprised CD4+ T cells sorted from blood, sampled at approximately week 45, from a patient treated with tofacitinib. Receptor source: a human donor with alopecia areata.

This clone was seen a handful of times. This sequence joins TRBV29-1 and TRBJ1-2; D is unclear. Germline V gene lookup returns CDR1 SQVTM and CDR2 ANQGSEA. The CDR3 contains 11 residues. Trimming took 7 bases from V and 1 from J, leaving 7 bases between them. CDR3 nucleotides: TGCAGCGCCTCGGTTAACTATGGCTACACCTTC. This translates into CSASVNYGYTF.

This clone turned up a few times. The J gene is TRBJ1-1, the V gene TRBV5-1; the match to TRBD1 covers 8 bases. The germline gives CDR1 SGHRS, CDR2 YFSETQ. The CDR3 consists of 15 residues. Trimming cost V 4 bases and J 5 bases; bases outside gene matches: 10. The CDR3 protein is CASSRKQGARTEAFF. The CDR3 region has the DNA TGCGCCAGCAGCCGTAAGCAGGGGGCGCGTACTGAAGCTTTCTTT.

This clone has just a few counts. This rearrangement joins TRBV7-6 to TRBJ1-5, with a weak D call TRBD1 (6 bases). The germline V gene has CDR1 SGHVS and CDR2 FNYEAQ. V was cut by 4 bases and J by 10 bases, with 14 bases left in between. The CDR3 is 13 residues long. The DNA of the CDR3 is TGTGCCAGCAGCTCCATGACAGGTAGTCCCCAGCATTTT. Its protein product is CASSSMTGSPQHF.

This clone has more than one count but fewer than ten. DNA for the CDR3: TGCGCCAGCACTAGCGGGGGCCCAGATACGCAGTATTTT. Protein: CASTSGGPDTQYF. The genes are TRBV5-1 and TRBJ2-3, with 10 positions matching TRBD2. Germline loops: CDR1 SGHRS, CDR2 YFSETQ. The CDR3 extends over 13 amino acids. V lost 6 bases, J lost 4 bases, and 2 bases stayed unmatched.

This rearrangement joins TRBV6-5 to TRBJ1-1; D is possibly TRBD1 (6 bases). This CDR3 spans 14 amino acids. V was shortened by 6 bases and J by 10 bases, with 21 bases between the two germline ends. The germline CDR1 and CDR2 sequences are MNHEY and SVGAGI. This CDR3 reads CASRTTKQGMRAFF. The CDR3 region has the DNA TGTGCCAGCAGGACGACGAAACAGGGTATGAGAGCTTTCTTT.

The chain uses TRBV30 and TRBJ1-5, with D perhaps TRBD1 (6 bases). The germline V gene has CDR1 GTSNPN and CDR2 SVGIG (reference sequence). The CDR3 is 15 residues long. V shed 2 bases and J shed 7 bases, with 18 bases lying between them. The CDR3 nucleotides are TGTGCCTGGAGTAGAACAGGGAATGTTGGCCAGCCCCAGCATTTT. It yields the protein CAWSRTGNVGQPQHF. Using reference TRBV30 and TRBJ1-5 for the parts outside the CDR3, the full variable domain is SQTIHQWPATLVQPVGSPLSLECTVEGTSNPNLYWYRQAAGRGLQLLFYSVGIGQISSEVPQNLSASRPQDRQFILSSKKLLLSDSGFYLCAWSRTGNVGQPQHFGDGTRLSIL.

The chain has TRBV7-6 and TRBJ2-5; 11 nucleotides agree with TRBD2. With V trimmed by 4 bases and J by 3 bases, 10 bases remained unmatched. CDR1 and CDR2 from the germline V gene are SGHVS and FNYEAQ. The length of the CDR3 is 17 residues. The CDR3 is CASSSLKLAGGKETQYF. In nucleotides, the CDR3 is TGTGCCAGCAGCTCCCTAAAGCTAGCGGGGGGCAAAGAGACCCAGTACTTC.

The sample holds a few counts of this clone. For the CDR3, the DNA is TGTGCCAGCAGTACTTCCGGCACACCGAACACTGAAGCTTTCTTT. This gives the protein CASSTSGTPNTEAFF. The rearrangement links TRBV7-2 to TRBJ1-1; D not certain. Trimming pared 6 bases from V and 1 base from J, leaving 15 bases between. The CDR3 is 15 amino acids. The germline V gene encodes CDR1 SGHTA and CDR2 FQGNSA.

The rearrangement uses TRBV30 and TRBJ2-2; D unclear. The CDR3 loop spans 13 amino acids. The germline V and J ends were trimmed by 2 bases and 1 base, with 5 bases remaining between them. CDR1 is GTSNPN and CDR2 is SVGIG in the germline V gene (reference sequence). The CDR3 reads CAWSMRNTGELFF. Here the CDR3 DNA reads TGTGCCTGGAGTATGAGGAACACCGGGGAGCTGTTTTTT.

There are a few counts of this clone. CDR3 DNA sequence: TGCAGCGCTGTACCGGGACAGGGGGCGAGCGAGCAGTTCTTC. This translates into CSAVPGQGASEQFF. The J gene is TRBJ2-1, the V gene TRBV29-1, with TRBD1 identical over 12 bases. The V segment lost 7 bases and the J segment 10 bases; nucleotides outside the gene matches: 11. This CDR3 has 14 amino acids. Germline assignment: CDR1 SQVTM and CDR2 ANQGSEA.

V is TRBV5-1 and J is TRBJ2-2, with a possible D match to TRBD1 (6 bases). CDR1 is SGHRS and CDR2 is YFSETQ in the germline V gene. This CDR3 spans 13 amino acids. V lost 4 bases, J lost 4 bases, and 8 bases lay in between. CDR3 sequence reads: CASSLQGTGELFF. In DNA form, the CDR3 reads TGCGCCAGCAGCCTACAGGGCACCGGGGAGCTGTTTTTT.

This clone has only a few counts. CDR3 bases: TGCAGCGTTGTCCCCACACCTCGGGACGAGCAGTACTTC. The encoded protein is CSVVPTPRDEQYF. This chain links TRBV29-1 with TRBJ2-7; D uncertain. V shed 4 bases and J shed 5 bases, with 15 bases lying between them. CDR1 SQVTM and CDR2 ANQGSEA come from the germline V gene. This CDR3 has 13 residues.

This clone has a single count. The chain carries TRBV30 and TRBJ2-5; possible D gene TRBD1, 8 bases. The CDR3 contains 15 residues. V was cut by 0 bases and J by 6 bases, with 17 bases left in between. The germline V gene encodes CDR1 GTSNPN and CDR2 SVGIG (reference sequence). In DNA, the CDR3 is TGTGCCTGGAGTGTACAGGGGGGGGCGGGCAAGACCCAGTACTTC. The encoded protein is CAWSVQGGAGKTQYF.